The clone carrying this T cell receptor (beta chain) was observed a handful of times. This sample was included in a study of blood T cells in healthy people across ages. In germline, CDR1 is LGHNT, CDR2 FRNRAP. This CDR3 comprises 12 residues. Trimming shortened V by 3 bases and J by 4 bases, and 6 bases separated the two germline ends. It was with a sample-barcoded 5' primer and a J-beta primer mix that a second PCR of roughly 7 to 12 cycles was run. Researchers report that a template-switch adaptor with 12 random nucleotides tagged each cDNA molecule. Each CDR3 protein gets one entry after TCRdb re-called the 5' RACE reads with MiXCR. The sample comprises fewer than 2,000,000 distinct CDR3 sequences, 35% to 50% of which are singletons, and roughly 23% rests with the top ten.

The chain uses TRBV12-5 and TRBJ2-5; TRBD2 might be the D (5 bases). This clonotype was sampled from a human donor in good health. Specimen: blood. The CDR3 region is CASGLSGETQYF. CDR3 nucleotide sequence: TGTGCTAGTGGTTTAAGCGGAGAGACCCAGTACTTC.